This entry describes one T cell receptor (beta chain). Only in-frame clones appear in the TCRdb table, and some are missing; sequencing was by immunoSEQ multiplex PCR. The sample includes tens of thousands of clones, roughly 92% seen only once; the top ten take roughly 0.6%. The CDR3 length is 14 residues. V lost 4 bases and J lost 4; bases outside the gene matches: 2. CDR1 and CDR2 (germline): SNHLY, FYNNEI. This specimen comes from a study of OX40 agonist ivuxolimab in advanced cancers. The gene calls are TRBV2 and TRBJ2-5; 11 bases agree with TRBD1. The material sequenced was CD4+ or CD8+ T cells sorted from blood, taken in a trial of the OX40 agonist ivuxolimab. The clonotype originates from an adult with an advanced solid tumor such as melanoma, head and neck, liver or kidney cancer. CDR3 sequence (DNA): TGTGCCAGCAGTGTTGGGACAGGGGGAGAGACCCAGTACTTC. Translation: CASSVGTGGETQYF.